This T cell receptor (beta chain) was documented in a study of OX40 agonist ivuxolimab in advanced cancers. Background on the whole study: Ivuxolimab was a fully human IgG2 agonistic monoclonal antibody targeting the costimulatory receptor OX40 (CD134). Intravenous ivuxolimab was administered to patients every 2 weeks at six dose levels: 0.01, 0.1, 0.3, 1.5, 3 and 10 mg/kg. Of the approximately 50 dose-escalation patients, hepatocellular carcinoma was present in roughly 19, melanoma in about 15, renal cell carcinoma in 9 and head and neck cancer in 9. A male proportion of roughly 80% and a mean age of approximately 55 years, ranging from roughly 23 to 90, were recorded for the dose-escalation cohort. Patients were allowed to have had prior anti-PD-1, anti-PD-L1 or anti-CTLA-4 therapy, and approximately 40% of the dose-escalation patients had been treated with checkpoint inhibitors. Partial responses occurred in three dose-escalation patients: two with cutaneous melanoma and one with hepatocellular carcinoma. Peripheral TCRbeta sequencing aimed to test whether ivuxolimab altered TCR sequence diversity and caused clonal T-cell expansion. The paper reports the monotherapy dose-escalation portion (N = 52 patients) of the phase I ivuxolimab trial. Broad study findings and their caveats: Which antigens the clonally expanded peripheral T cells were specific for was not determined. Low levels of normalized T-cell clonal expansion were also seen in some patients who did not respond. At doses of 0.1 to 3.0 mg/kg, clonal expansion of both CD4+ and CD8+ blood T cells was observed from baseline to week 6. In the 0.1-3.0 mg/kg groups, partial responders were among the patients with the lowest normalized peripheral clonal expansion, particularly in CD8+ T cells. On average, CD8+ T cells showed more expanded clones than CD4+ T cells after ivuxolimab.

Here V drops 1 base and J drops 8 bases, and the junction holds 10 bases not matched to any gene. The CDR3 numbers 16 residues from cysteine through phenylalanine. Only CDR3 DNA remains: 48 bases, in frame from the first base. Per the germline V gene (reference sequence), PRHDT is the CDR1 and FYEKMQ is the CDR2. As for this clone: It lacks a known antigen. The record has no base qualities; no much larger clone is one base away.

The trial excluded patients who had a history of autoimmune disease or were on systemic immunosuppression. Peripheral blood for TCR sequencing was drawn from every dose cohort at baseline, at cycle 4 day 1 and at cycle 7 day 1. Samples came from an open-label, multicenter, first-in-human phase I dose-escalation trial of ivuxolimab. Adults with locally advanced or metastatic head and neck squamous cell, hepatocellular, melanoma or renal cell carcinoma were enrolled in the trial. Before TCR sequencing, CD4+ T cells and CD8+ T cells from peripheral blood were sorted into separate populations. For sequencing of the TCRbeta CDR3 region, genomic DNA was extracted from the sorted cells. TCRbeta CDR3 regions were sequenced using the immunoSEQ Assay. This immuneACCESS table, as held by TCRdb, lists in-frame sequences with V and J called but not all clones. Of the missing ones, under half trace to an unresolved V gene in checked studies; the others have no known cause. The sample records roughly 61,000 clones, approximately 89% of which are singletons. Under 20% of the sample lies in the top ten.

The sample in question was CD4+ or CD8+ T cells sorted from blood, obtained in a trial of the OX40 agonist ivuxolimab. In this chain, TRBV13 is recombined with TRBJ2-1, and TRBD2 matches 8 of the central bases. The clonotype originates from an adult with an advanced solid tumor such as melanoma, head and neck, liver or kidney cancer. The sequenced DNA is TGTGCCAGCAGCTTAGAGGGGGGACTAGGAGGTGATGAGCAGTTCTTC. Its translation reads: CASSLEGGLGGDEQFF.